These 2 T cell receptor beta chains came from one sample sequenced in a study of blood T cell repertoires in COVID-19. TCRdb keeps only in-frame clones here, not all; method: immunoSEQ multiplex PCR. The sample contains over 200,000 clones, 80% to 95% of which appear only once. Sequencing used peripheral blood. These receptor sequences come from a person between 18 and 35 years old with COVID-19, enrolled during active disease.

The chain uses TRBV25-1 and TRBJ2-7; 7 positions agree with TRBD2. Trimming took 3 bases from V and 3 from J; bases not matched to a gene: 8. The germline gives CDR1 MGHDK, CDR2 SYGVNS. The CDR3 runs to 15 residues. CDR3 in DNA: TGTGCCAGCAGTGATGGGGCGGGAGACTTCTACGAGCAGTACTTC. Its protein product is CASSDGAGDFYEQYF.

For the CDR3, the DNA is TGCGCCAGCAGCTTGGATGGGGAGTACACCGGGGAGCTGTTTTTT. Translated, it gives CASSLDGEYTGELFF. The chain joins TRBV5-1 to TRBJ2-2; possibly TRBD2 for D (5 bases). V gave up 0 bases and J gave up 3 bases, with 9 bases separating them. There are 15 residues in the CDR3. Germline V gene lookup returns CDR1 SGHRS and CDR2 YFSETQ.